The 9 T cell receptor beta chains below come from one sample, sequenced in a study of shared clonotypes between healthy human individuals. This table comes from immunoSEQ multiplex PCR, and its TCRdb copy is limited to in-frame clones, with some not included. The top ten clones hold roughly 0.1% of a sample with about 600,000 clones, 95% to 96% of them seen once. Naive CD8 cells, CD45RO-negative and positively selected for CCR7, excluded terminally differentiated effector memory CD45RA+ cells. Input material: naive CD8+ T cells sorted from blood. The receptors here all came from a woman between 25 and 40 years old in good health.

The V call is TRBV7-6, the J call TRBJ2-1; 14 nucleotides line up with TRBD2. The J segment lost 9 bases and the V segment lost 5 bases, leaving 6 bases of the junction unmatched. CDR1 SGHVS and CDR2 FNYEAQ come from the germline V gene. The CDR3 length is 15 residues. This chain's CDR3 is CASSPTSGRDGEQFF. The CDR3 bases are TGTGCCAGCAGCCCGACTAGCGGGAGGGATGGTGAGCAGTTCTTC.

The chain employs TRBV19 and TRBJ2-5; D ambiguous. This CDR3 has 14 residues. The ends were cut back, 3 bases at V and 2 bases at J, with 10 bases in the middle. The germline V gene has CDR1 LNHDA and CDR2 SQIVND (reference sequence). Here the CDR3 reads CASSINLEQETQYF. The CDR3 DNA follows: TGTGCCAGTAGTATTAACCTCGAACAAGAGACCCAGTACTTC.

The genes are TRBV5-4 and TRBJ1-2, with D possibly being TRBD1 (6 bases). Looked up from germline, CDR1 is SGHNT and CDR2 is YYREEE (reference sequence). V shed 0 bases and J shed 7 bases, with 10 bases lying between them. The CDR3 consists of 13 residues. The CDR3 loop is CASSLEQGGGYTF. In DNA form, the CDR3 reads TGTGCCAGCAGCTTGGAACAGGGAGGTGGCTACACCTTC.

The V gene is TRBV7-2, the J gene TRBJ2-1; TRBD2 aligns across 9 bases. From germline, CDR1 is SGHTA and CDR2 FQGNSA. The ends lost 2 bases at V and 7 bases at J; junction bases unmatched: 15. The CDR3 totals 18 residues. CDR3: CASSLFAANRGRENEQFF. In DNA form, the CDR3 reads TGTGCCAGCAGCTTATTTGCGGCGAATCGCGGGAGGGAGAATGAGCAGTTCTTC.

This clone was detected only a few times. The chain links TRBV7-9 to TRBJ1-2; D possibly corresponds to TRBD1 (6 bases). V was trimmed by 5 bases and J by 9 bases, leaving 10 bases between them. Per germline, CDR1 SEHNR and CDR2 FQNEAQ (reference sequence). CDR3 length equals 11 residues. DNA of the CDR3: TGTGCCAGCAGCGCTGACAGGCGCTACACCTTC. This gives the protein CASSADRRYTF. The entire variable domain, with the rest obtained from reference TRBV7-9 and TRBJ1-2, is as follows: DTGVSQNPRHKITKRGQNVTFRCDPISEHNRLYWYRQTLGQGPEFLTYFQNEAQLEKSRLLSDRFSAERPKGSFSTLEIQRTEQGDSAMYLCASSADRRYTFGSGTRLTVV.

V usage is TRBV7-9 and J usage is TRBJ2-5; 14 positions match TRBD2. In germline, CDR1 is SEHNR, CDR2 FQNEAQ (reference sequence). This CDR3 contains 16 residues. J lost 2 bases, V lost 5 bases, and 4 bases had no gene match. Here the CDR3 DNA reads TGTGCCAGCAGCACTCGACTAGCGGGAGGGCAAGAGACCCAGTACTTC. Its protein product is CASSTRLAGGQETQYF.

The gene calls are TRBV28 and TRBJ2-7; 9 nucleotides agree with TRBD2. Trimming took 3 bases from V and 1 from J; bases not matched to a gene: 7. This CDR3 is built from 16 residues. From germline, CDR1 is MDHEN and CDR2 SYDVKM. CDR3 DNA: TGTGCCAGCAGTTTTTTAGGACTAGCGAGGTCCTACGAGCAGTACTTC. It yields the protein CASSFLGLARSYEQYF.

The chain carries TRBV28 and TRBJ2-7; D gene ambiguous. V was clipped by 4 bases and J by 5 bases, with 9 bases between them. The CDR3 loop spans 12 amino acids. Germline V gene sequence: CDR1 MDHEN, CDR2 SYDVKM. The CDR3 reads CASSYGRDEQYF. The DNA for the CDR3 is TGTGCCAGCAGTTATGGAAGGGACGAGCAGTACTTC.

The V call is TRBV5-5, the J call TRBJ1-2; weak D call: TRBD1 (6 bases). This CDR3 has 16 residues. Germline V gene sequence: CDR1 SGHKS, CDR2 YYEKEE (reference sequence). V lost 0 bases and J lost 8, with 20 bases in between. The CDR3 is CASSLGRLTGMAGYTF. In DNA form, the CDR3 reads TGTGCCAGCAGCTTGGGGAGGCTTACAGGGATGGCGGGCTACACCTTC.